This TCR beta chain was captured by sequencing in a study of CD8+CD57+ T cells in acquired aplastic anemia. Germline CDR1 reads SNHLY; CDR2 reads FYNNEI. Unmatched junction bases numbered 14, after V lost 6 bases and J lost 0 bases. The CDR3 runs 18 residues. Sequenced patients had shown CD8+CD57+ cell expansion by flow cytometry. This clonotype showed up many times. Investigators profiled TCR beta VDJ and CDR3 from genomic DNA template. In TCRdb, the reads were re-called with MiXCR into one record per CDR3 protein. The table lists about 200,000 distinct CDR3 sequences, around 49% of them singletons. The chain combines TRBV2 with TRBJ1-3, with 7 bases that match TRBD1. Specimen: sorted CD4+, CD8+, or CD8+CD57+ T cells (not recorded which) from PBMCs. This TCR came from a human donor with aplastic anemia. The CDR3 sequence: CASSPGQTPKSSGNTIYF. CDR3 sequence (DNA): TGTGCCAGCAGCCCGGGACAGACTCCGAAGAGCTCTGGAAACACCATATATTTT.